These 21 T cell receptor beta chains share one sample of origin, sequenced in a study of blood T cell repertoires in COVID-19. Profiled with immunoSEQ multiplex PCR; TCRdb holds only in-frame clones, not every one. The table includes about 480,000 clones, more than 75% detected once. What was sequenced was PBMCs or T cells enriched from blood (not recorded which). These receptor sequences come from a woman aged 40-49 years who had recovered from COVID-19.

The V call is TRBV5-8, the J call TRBJ2-3; 7 nucleotides match TRBD2. This CDR3 contains 16 residues. The junction had 6 bases not matched to a gene; V was cut back by 0 bases and J by 2 bases. Germline CDR1 is SGHTS and CDR2 is YDEGEE. CDR3 in DNA: TGTGCCAGCAGCTTGGGTCGCGGGAGTTACACAGATACGCAGTATTTT. It translates to CASSLGRGSYTDTQYF.

The chain employs TRBV6-5 and TRBJ1-1, with 7 bases matching TRBD1. The CDR3 sequence is 13 residues long. V lost 7 bases, J lost 10 bases, and 12 bases stayed unmatched. Germline V CDR1 and CDR2: MNHEY, SVGAGI. CDR3 amino acids: CASNPERGRGAFF. The CDR3, as DNA: TGTGCCAGCAACCCTGAAAGGGGGCGGGGAGCTTTCTTT.

CDR3 sequence reads: CATSRGLAGEANEQFF. DNA of the CDR3: TGTGCCACCAGCAGGGGACTAGCGGGAGAAGCAAATGAGCAGTTCTTC. The genes are TRBV15 and TRBJ2-1; TRBD2 aligns across 14 bases. The germline V gene has CDR1 LNHNV and CDR2 YYDKDF (reference sequence). The V segment lost 3 bases and the J segment 7 bases; nucleotides outside the gene matches: 5. There are 16 residues in the CDR3.

The V gene is TRBV27, the J gene TRBJ1-1; the D gene is possibly TRBD1 (5 bases). Germline V gives CDR1 MNHEY, CDR2 SMNVEV (reference sequence). V was cut by 5 bases and J by 4 bases, with 23 bases left in between. The CDR3 extends over 17 amino acids. CDR3 in amino acids: CASSHSLGPKKVTEAFF. CDR3 DNA sequence: TGTGCCAGCAGTCATTCTTTGGGGCCCAAGAAAGTCACTGAAGCTTTCTTT.

The chain has TRBV14 and TRBJ2-5; the match to TRBD2 covers 9 bases. The CDR3 is made up of 16 amino acids. The junction had 5 bases not matched to a gene; V was cut back by 2 bases and J by 1 base. Germline V gene lookup returns CDR1 SGHDN and CDR2 FVKESK. CDR3 nucleotide sequence: TGTGCCAGCAGCCAAAGAGGCGGGAGGGTCCAAGAGACCCAGTACTTC. It is translated as CASSQRGGRVQETQYF.

The rearrangement uses TRBV19 and TRBJ1-1; 7 bases map to TRBD1. Germline V gene data show CDR1 as LNHDA and CDR2 as SQIVND (reference sequence). CDR3 size: 13 residues. The V and J ends lost 5 bases and 4 bases, in that order; junction bases with no gene match: 4. The CDR3 bases are TGTGCCAGTAGTGCCAACAGGGGCACTGAAGCTTTCTTT. It translates to CASSANRGTEAFF. Full variable domain (rest looked up from reference TRBV19 and TRBJ1-1): DGGITQSPKYLFRKEGQNVTLSCEQNLNHDAMYWYRQDPGQGLRLIYYSQIVNDFQKGDIAEGYSVSREKKESFPLTVTSAQKNPTAFYLCASSANRGTEAFFGQGTRLTVV.

The gene calls are TRBV6-1 and TRBJ1-3; TRBD1 agrees at 7 bases. V was pared by 3 bases and J by 2 bases, with 10 bases of the junction left unmatched. This CDR3 has 17 amino acids. In germline, CDR1 is MNHNS, CDR2 SASEGT. CDR3 loop: CASSDPLRGTAGNTIYF. CDR3 coding DNA: TGTGCCAGCAGTGATCCCCTCCGGGGGACAGCTGGAAACACCATATATTTT.

This sequence joins TRBV11-3 and TRBJ1-2, with a possible D match to TRBD1 (5 bases). Looked up from germline, CDR1 is SGHNT and CDR2 is YENEEA. V was clipped by 8 bases and J by 3 bases, with 22 bases between them. This CDR3 has 16 amino acids. CDR3 loop: CASLFNRGGDHYGYTF. The CDR3 region has the DNA TGTGCCAGCCTTTTCAACCGGGGAGGGGACCACTATGGCTACACCTTC.

This clone turned up a few times. CDR3 coding DNA: TGCGCCAGCAGAGCAGACAGCTCTGGAAACACCATATATTTT. Translated, it gives CASRADSSGNTIYF. The chain employs TRBV5-1 and TRBJ1-3; D perhaps matches TRBD1 (5 bases). This CDR3 has 14 residues. Trimming took 5 bases from V and 0 from J, leaving 9 bases between them. Germline values: CDR1 SGHRS, CDR2 YFSETQ.

This clone was picked up one time. CDR3 loop: CATSGTQGLAGGPGGELFF. CDR3 in DNA: TGTGCCACCAGTGGTACGCAAGGACTAGCGGGAGGGCCTGGCGGGGAGCTGTTTTTT. This sequence joins TRBV24-1 and TRBJ2-2; TRBD2 matches 15 bases. The CDR3 is made up of 19 amino acids. V dropped 5 bases and J dropped 7; count of bases not matched to a gene: 13. Germline V gives CDR1 KGHDR, CDR2 SFDVKD.

The chain combines TRBV9 with TRBJ2-2; no firm D call. This CDR3 contains 15 residues. Germline V lookup: CDR1 SGDLS, CDR2 YYNGEE. V lost 0 bases and J lost 0, with 6 bases in between. The CDR3 DNA reads TGTGCCAGCAGCGTAGGAGGATCGAACACCGGGGAGCTGTTTTTT. Its translation is CASSVGGSNTGELFF.

The chain carries TRBV24-1 and TRBJ2-1; D possibly corresponds to TRBD2 (5 bases). CDR1 is KGHDR and CDR2 is SFDVKD in the germline V gene. CDR3 length equals 17 residues. V was pared by 3 bases and J by 0 bases, with 14 bases between. CDR3 protein: CATSDGEIGSSYNEQFF. The CDR3 DNA reads TGTGCCACCAGTGATGGGGAAATTGGGAGCTCCTACAATGAGCAGTTCTTC.

The chain carries TRBV4-3 and TRBJ1-2, with a possible D match to TRBD1 (6 bases). From germline, CDR1 is LGHNA and CDR2 YSLEER. Trimming cost V 2 bases and J 0 bases, with 10 bases left between them. The CDR3 loop spans 15 amino acids. The CDR3 nucleotides are TGCGCCAGCAGCCAATACCGACAGGCTAACTATGGCTACACCTTC. The encoded protein is CASSQYRQANYGYTF.

The chain uses TRBV4-3 and TRBJ2-1; 16 nucleotides agree with TRBD2. The CDR3 covers 21 residues. V lost 1 base to trimming and J lost 2 bases; unmatched junction nucleotides: 11. Germline assignment: CDR1 LGHNA and CDR2 YSLEER. The CDR3 nucleotides read TGCGCCAGCAGCCAAGCGGAGAACCTGGGGACTAGCGGGAGGGCCTACAATGAGCAGTTCTTC. Protein product: CASSQAENLGTSGRAYNEQFF.

The genes are TRBV27 and TRBJ2-7; tentative D call: TRBD1 (6 bases). The CDR3 covers 15 residues. From germline, CDR1 is MNHEY and CDR2 SMNVEV (reference sequence). V shed 6 bases and J shed 7 bases, with 22 bases lying between them. The CDR3 DNA reads as TGTGCCAGCAGAAAATCAGGGACACCAACGAGGGAGCAGTACTTC. Its protein product is CASRKSGTPTREQYF.

J is TRBJ1-1 and V is TRBV7-2; 8 bases fit TRBD1. This CDR3 region has 16 residues. With 5 bases clipped from V and 0 bases from J, the junction kept 8 bases outside the gene matches. CDR1 SGHTA and CDR2 FQGNSA come from the germline V gene. The CDR3 DNA reads as TGTGCCAGCAGCCCGCGTCTGGACAGGGTGAACACTGAAGCTTTCTTT. This codes for CASSPRLDRVNTEAFF.

V and J are TRBV5-3 and TRBJ2-3; TRBD2 agrees at 7 bases. Being an ORF, TRBV5-3 has a function that is uncertain. With V trimmed by 5 bases and J by 0 bases, 12 bases remained unmatched. The CDR3 consists of 17 residues. The CDR3 DNA sequence: TGTGCCAGAAGTCTCTTGGCTAGCGGCAACAGCACAGATACGCAGTATTTT. Residues: CARSLLASGNSTDTQYF.

This chain connects TRBV19 to TRBJ2-1, with TRBD2 as a possible D gene (5 bases). Germline CDR1 is LNHDA and CDR2 is SQIVND (reference sequence). The ends were cut back, 7 bases at V and 5 bases at J, with 12 bases in the middle. The CDR3 consists of 13 residues. CDR3 nucleotide sequence: TGTGCCAGTACCGAGGGCTACCACAATGAGCAGTTCTTC. Its protein is CASTEGYHNEQFF.

This clone was detected only a few times. The chain carries TRBV4-3 and TRBJ2-7; D not resolved. The CDR3 contains 13 residues. Trimming removed 5 bases at V and 6 bases at J, with 14 bases between. Per the germline V gene, CDR1 is LGHNA and CDR2 is YSLEER. Here the CDR3 DNA reads TGCGCCAGCAGCAGTCGGTTGACATCCGAGCAGTACTTC. Amino acid sequence: CASSSRLTSEQYF.

The J gene is TRBJ2-1, the V gene TRBV6-5, with 11 bases lining up with TRBD2. The J segment lost 9 bases and the V segment lost 0 bases, leaving 7 bases of the junction unmatched. The CDR3 spans 16 residues. Looked up from germline, CDR1 is MNHEY and CDR2 is SVGAGI. The CDR3 loop reads CASSYSALAGGGEQFF. CDR3 DNA sequence: TGTGCCAGCAGTTACTCCGCTCTAGCGGGAGGCGGTGAGCAGTTCTTC.

This chain joins TRBV5-4 and TRBJ1-1; 7 positions agree with TRBD1. With V trimmed by 4 bases and J by 1 base, 7 bases remained unmatched. Germline CDR1 and CDR2: SGHNT and YYREEE (reference sequence). The CDR3 consists of 15 residues. The chain's CDR3 is CASSLPGQRNTEAFF. CDR3 nucleotides: TGTGCCAGCAGCCTACCGGGACAGCGGAACACTGAAGCTTTCTTT.